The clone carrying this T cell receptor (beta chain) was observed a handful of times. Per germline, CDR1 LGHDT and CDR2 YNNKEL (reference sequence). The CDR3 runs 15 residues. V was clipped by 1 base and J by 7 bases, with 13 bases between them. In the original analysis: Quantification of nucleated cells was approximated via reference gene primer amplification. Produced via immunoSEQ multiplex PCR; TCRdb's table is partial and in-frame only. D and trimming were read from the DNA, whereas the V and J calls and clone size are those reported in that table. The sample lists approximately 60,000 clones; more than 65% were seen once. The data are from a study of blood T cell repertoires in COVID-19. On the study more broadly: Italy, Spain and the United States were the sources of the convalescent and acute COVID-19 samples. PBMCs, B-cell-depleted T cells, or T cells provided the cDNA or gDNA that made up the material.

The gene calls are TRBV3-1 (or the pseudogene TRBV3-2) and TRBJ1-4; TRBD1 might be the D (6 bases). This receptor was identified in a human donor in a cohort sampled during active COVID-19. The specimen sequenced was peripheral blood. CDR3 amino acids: CASSQGVRGVEKLFF. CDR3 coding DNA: TGTGCCAGCAGCCAAGGGGTCAGGGGAGTTGAAAAACTGTTTTTT.